This T cell receptor (beta chain) was sequenced in a study of OX40 agonist ivuxolimab in advanced cancers. Study as a whole: At doses from 0.01 to 10 mg/kg, patients were given intravenous ivuxolimab every 2 weeks. Participants averaged approximately 65 years of age (range roughly 23 to 85) and were 75% to 90% male.

The junction had 9 bases not matched to a gene; V was cut back by 0 bases and J by 6 bases. Germline-derived CDR1 and CDR2 are SGDLS and YYNGEE. CDR3 length: 16 amino acids. Overall study results and limits: Low levels of normalized T-cell clonal expansion also appeared in some nonresponders. Those patients achieving a partial response at 0.1-3.0 mg/kg showed among the lowest clonal expansion.

Using immunoSEQ multiplex PCR, the repertoire was profiled, and TCRdb retains in-frame clones only, with some absent. Among around 60,000 clones listed, over 60% were seen once. With regard to this clone: What it recognizes is unknown.

Sample: CD4+ or CD8+ T cells sorted from blood, taken in a trial of the OX40 agonist ivuxolimab. The rearrangement joins TRBV9 to TRBJ2-1, with 7 positions matching TRBD1. This TCR came from an adult with an advanced solid tumor such as melanoma, head and neck, liver or kidney cancer. The CDR3 sequence: CASSVVGTARFNEQFF. For the CDR3, the DNA is TGTGCCAGCAGCGTAGTCGGGACAGCCCGATTCAATGAGCAGTTCTTC.